This is a list of T cell receptor beta chains from one sample in a study of HIV-infected children after antiretroviral therapy interruption. TCRdb re-called the 3' RACE reads with MiXCR, one entry per CDR3 protein. The table includes about 89,000 distinct CDR3 sequences, 6% to 8.5% detected once. The sample in question was CD45RA+ CD4+ T cells from PBMCs, pooled from several time points, obtained from a donor given antiretroviral therapy, either interrupted or continuous. Every receptor here comes from a pool of human donors with HIV. Each CDR3 is given with its conserved first and last residue. The D gene is left open where the match is weak. Only some rows state a clone size, as once, few, many or a class for expanded clones.

J | D | length | size | V | DNA | CDR3
TRBJ2-2 | TRBD1 | 17 | NA | TRBV7-1 | TGTGCCAGCAGCTCCGGGACAGGGAACCCGAACACCGGGGAGCTGTTTTTT | CASSSGTGNPNTGELFF
TRBJ2-1 | TRBD1 | 13 | many | TRBV20-1 | TGCAGTGCTAATCAGGGGGCGCGGAATGAGCAGTTCTTC | CSANQGARNEQFF
TRBJ1-2 | TRBD1 | 13 | many | TRBV5-8 | TGTGCCAGCAGCCAAGGACAGGGTGGCGGCTACACCTTC | CASSQGQGGGYTF
TRBJ2-5 | NA | 15 | few | TRBV6-5 | TGTGCCAGCAGTTACTCGGGCCTCCTAAAAGAGACCCAGTACTTC | CASSYSGLLKETQYF
TRBJ1-1 | NA | 15 | NA | TRBV19 | TGTGCCAGTAGTATACTCTCAACGGTGGGGACTGAAGCTTTCTTT | CASSILSTVGTEAFF
TRBJ2-2 | NA | 12 | many | TRBV7-9 | TGTGCCAGCAGCTTCGACACCGGGGAGCTGTTTTTT | CASSFDTGELFF
TRBJ2-1 | NA | 16 | few | TRBV12-5 | TGTGCTAGTGGCCGAGCTTCAGGGAGCTCCTACAATGAGCAGTTCTTC | CASGRASGSSYNEQFF
TRBJ1-5 | NA | 12 | many | TRBV6-2/TRBV6-3 | TGTGCCAGCACCCAGGGTTATCAGCCCCAGCATTTT | CASTQGYQPQHF
TRBJ2-5 | NA | 14 | NA | TRBV29-1 | TGCAGCGCCCTTGCGTCGGGGGCGCGAGAGACCCAGTACTTC | CSALASGARETQYF
TRBJ1-2 | NA | 14 | many | TRBV20-1 | TGCAGTGCTCCCCGCCGGTCCTTTAACTATGGCTACACCTTC | CSAPRRSFNYGYTF
TRBJ2-7 | NA | 15 | many | TRBV11-3 | TGTGCCAGCAGCCCAGGAGACAAGAGCTCCTACGAGCAGTACTTC | CASSPGDKSSYEQYF
TRBJ2-1 | NA | 12 | many | TRBV28 | TGTGCCAGCAGTTTATGGGGGAATGAGCAGTTCTTC | CASSLWGNEQFF
TRBJ1-1 | NA | 13 | few | TRBV28 | TGTGCCAGCACCACTGGGGCGAACACTGAAGCTTTCTTT | CASTTGANTEAFF
TRBJ1-1 | NA | 13 | NA | TRBV28 | TGTGCCAGTCAAGATTTCCAGGGATCCGAAGCTTTCTTT | CASQDFQGSEAFF